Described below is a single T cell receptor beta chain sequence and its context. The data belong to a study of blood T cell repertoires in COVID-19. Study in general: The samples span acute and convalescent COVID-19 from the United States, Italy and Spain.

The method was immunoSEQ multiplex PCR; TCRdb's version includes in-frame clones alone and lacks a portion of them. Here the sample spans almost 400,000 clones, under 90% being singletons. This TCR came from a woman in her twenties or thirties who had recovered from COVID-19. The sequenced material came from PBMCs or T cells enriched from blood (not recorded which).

The CDR3, as DNA: TGTGCCAGCAGTTTTACCTCCGGACACCCCGAAGCTTTCTTT. It yields the protein CASSFTSGHPEAFF. This chain connects TRBV6-5 to TRBJ1-1; a weak D match, TRBD1 (5 bases). The CDR3 spans 14 residues. CDR1 and CDR2 (germline): MNHEY, SVGAGI. V lost 4 bases and J lost 8, with 17 bases in between.